This TCR beta chain was documented in a study of beta chain features in type 1 diabetes. This clone has only a few counts. Its antigen is not identified. Per donor, one heparinised blood draw averaged roughly 120 mL. Sort purity for all populations was recorded as exceeding 98%. The V and J ends lost 5 bases and 1 base respectively, with 11 bases between them. The CDR3 is 14 amino acids. Germline-derived CDR1 and CDR2 are SGHNT and YENEEA. Investigators reverse transcribed all isolated RNA, so they sequenced expressed TCRB transcripts. The average output of naive, central memory and regulatory T cell samples was 3 million to 4 million reads. Assay: immunoSEQ multiplex PCR; the TCRdb copy retains only in-frame clones and omits some. Among hundreds of thousands of clones, around a sixth were seen once, and the ten largest hold roughly 0.098%. Findings and limits, study-wide: Sampled from patients, naive, central memory and Treg TCRB repertoires appeared more similar than those sampled from healthy donors.

The clonotype comes from a man aged 18 to 29 in good health. The sequenced sample consisted of naive CD4+ T cells from blood. The chain combines TRBV11-3 with TRBJ1-1; D is uncertain. The CDR3 sequence is CASSPGLTNTEAFF. CDR3 DNA: TGTGCCAGCAGCCCTGGGCTCACGAACACTGAAGCTTTCTTT.